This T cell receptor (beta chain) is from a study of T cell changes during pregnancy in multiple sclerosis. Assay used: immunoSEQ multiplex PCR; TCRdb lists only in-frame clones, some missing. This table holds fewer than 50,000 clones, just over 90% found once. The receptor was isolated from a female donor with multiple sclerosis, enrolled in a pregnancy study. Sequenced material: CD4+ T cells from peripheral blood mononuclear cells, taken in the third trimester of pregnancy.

In DNA form, the CDR3 reads TGTGCCAGCAGCTTAGCCCAACTAGCGGGAGTGGTCACCGGGGAGCTGTTTTTT. Encoded protein: CASSLAQLAGVVTGELFF. The chain uses TRBV11-1 and TRBJ2-2; 11 bases are a match to TRBD2. CDR3 size: 18 residues. Germline assignment: CDR1 SGHAT and CDR2 FQDESV (reference sequence). Trimming took 0 bases from V and 4 from J; bases not matched to a gene: 7.